This entry is about one T cell receptor (beta chain). The source of the sample is a study of T cell changes during pregnancy in multiple sclerosis. Clones were read by immunoSEQ multiplex PCR, and TCRdb kept only the in-frame ones, dropping some. Of around 130,000 clones in the sample, around 97% were seen once. Per the germline V gene, CDR1 is SGHTA and CDR2 is FQGNSA. V gave up 2 bases and J gave up 5 bases, with 13 bases separating them. CDR3 length: 14 residues. The source material was peripheral blood, sampled after pregnancy. The chain recombines TRBV7-2 with TRBJ2-7; TRBD2 might be the D (6 bases). The TCR sequence derives from a female donor with multiple sclerosis, enrolled in a pregnancy study. CDR3 bases: TGTGCCAGCAGCTTATCCACGGGGGTCGACGAGCAGTACTTC. It yields the protein CASSLSTGVDEQYF.